The TCR beta chain under discussion was sequenced for a study of shared clonotypes between healthy human individuals. About the research overall: The donor group consisted of a couple of women and a few men, aged 18 to 49.

In the original processing: Junction-only sequences without quality scores were provided by ImmunoSEQ, so filtering was different. Clones were sequenced by immunoSEQ multiplex PCR, and TCRdb holds only the in-frame ones, with some missing. From that table come the V and J calls and clone size; the DNA was used to work out D and trimming. The sample consists of fewer than 650,000 clones, 70% to 80% of them appearing once. When samples were unsorted, tens of millions of PBMCs were used for genomic DNA. V was shortened by 0 bases and J by 7 bases, with 4 bases between the two germline ends. The germline gives CDR1 LNHDA, CDR2 SQIVND (reference sequence). This CDR3 spans 12 amino acids.

This TCR was recovered from a woman in her 40s in good health. Some clones in this sample may be carry-over from other donors' samples. This chain uses TRBV19 with TRBJ1-5; D is ambiguous. The sequenced sample consisted of PBMCs. CDR3 residues: CASSIDWQPQHF. DNA of the CDR3: TGTGCCAGTAGTATAGATTGGCAGCCCCAGCATTTT. Full variable domain (rest looked up from reference TRBV19 and TRBJ1-5): DGGITQSPKYLFRKEGQNVTLSCEQNLNHDAMYWYRQDPGQGLRLIYYSQIVNDFQKGDIAEGYSVSREKKESFPLTVTSAQKNPTAFYLCASSIDWQPQHFGDGTRLSIL.